Following are 16 T cell receptor beta chains from one sample sequenced in a study of shared clonotypes between healthy human individuals. The protocol was immunoSEQ multiplex PCR, while the TCRdb copy is restricted to in-frame clones and leaves out a portion. This table holds fewer than 2.5 million clones, more than 85% found once. The specimen sequenced was naive CD4+ T cells from PBMCs. Subset described: CD45RA+ positively selected. The receptors stem from a man aged 18 to 35 in good health. Some clones in this sample may be carry-over from other donors' samples.

The chain links TRBV18 to TRBJ2-6, with 7 bases that match TRBD2. The CDR3 runs 16 residues. Germline V gives CDR1 KGHSH, CDR2 LQKENI. J was trimmed by 8 bases and V by 3 bases; bases with no gene match: 10. For the CDR3, the DNA is TGTGCCAGCTCACCGGGGCAGGGAGGGTCTTCCAACGTCCTGACTTTC. Residues: CASSPGQGGSSNVLTF.

The rearrangement uses TRBV6-1 and TRBJ2-7; D not certain. The CDR3 covers 14 residues. Germline values: CDR1 MNHNS, CDR2 SASEGT. Trimming stripped 2 bases from V and 2 bases from J, with 10 bases between. This CDR3 is CASSEWETTYEQYF. The DNA of the CDR3 is TGTGCCAGCAGTGAATGGGAAACAACCTACGAGCAGTACTTC.

The gene calls are TRBV7-2 and TRBJ1-3, with D tentatively TRBD1 (6 bases). Between the trimmed V and J ends, which lost 5 bases and 0 bases, there was a span of 14 bases. The germline gives CDR1 SGHTA, CDR2 FQGNSA. The CDR3 extends over 16 amino acids. DNA of the CDR3: TGTGCCAGCAGCCCCCGGCGAGGGGGCTCTGGAAACACCATATATTTT. This encodes CASSPRRGGSGNTIYF.

The chain couples TRBV18 to TRBJ1-3; perhaps TRBD1 as D (5 bases). Trimming removed 3 bases at V and 0 bases at J, with 15 bases between. The CDR3 totals 17 residues. The germline V gene has CDR1 KGHSH and CDR2 LQKENI. The CDR3 loop reads CASSPGTGRTSGNTIYF. CDR3 nucleotides: TGTGCCAGCTCACCGGGTACGGGACGGACCTCTGGAAACACCATATATTTT.

This clone was observed a few times. The chain couples TRBV2 to TRBJ1-5; D gene uncertain. CDR3 length: 12 amino acids. V was clipped by 3 bases and J by 5 bases, with 5 bases between them. Germline loops: CDR1 SNHLY, CDR2 FYNNEI. CDR3 loop: CASSDAYQPQHF. Written as DNA, the CDR3 is TGTGCCAGCAGTGACGCGTATCAGCCCCAGCATTTT.

The rearrangement links TRBV30 to TRBJ2-1, with 8 bases aligning to TRBD2. V shed 3 bases and J 7 bases; nucleotides not matched to a gene: 11. CDR3 length: 15 amino acids. Germline lookup yields CDR1 GTSNPN and CDR2 SVGIG (reference sequence). CDR3 bases: TGTGCCTGGAGAGGTGGGACGGGAGGGCTGAATGAGCAGTTCTTC. Amino acid sequence: CAWRGGTGGLNEQFF.

This clone was detected once. The J gene is TRBJ1-2, the V gene TRBV28, with TRBD1 as a possible D gene (6 bases). V lost 6 bases and J 2 bases, leaving 13 bases between the germline ends. This CDR3 is built from 14 residues. CDR1 MDHEN and CDR2 SYDVKM come from the germline V gene. CDR3 in amino acids: CASRGAGANYGYTF. In DNA, the CDR3 is TGTGCCAGCAGGGGGGCAGGAGCAAACTATGGCTACACCTTC.

This chain links TRBV10-1 with TRBJ1-3; the D is unclear. The ends were cut back, 0 bases at V and 0 bases at J, with 9 bases in the middle. Germline lookup yields CDR1 WNHNN and CDR2 SYGVQD (reference sequence). The CDR3 sequence is 16 residues long. CDR3 sequence (DNA): TGCGCCAGCAGTGAGTCTGAAGGAGACTCTGGAAACACCATATATTTT. Its protein product is CASSESEGDSGNTIYF.

The chain carries TRBV28 and TRBJ2-1; 8 bases map to TRBD2. Trimming removed 10 bases from V and 0 bases from J; junction bases left unmatched: 2. The CDR3 sequence is 13 residues long. Looked up from germline, CDR1 is MDHEN and CDR2 is SYDVKM. CDR3 coding DNA: TGTGCCACCACTAGCGGCTCCTACAATGAGCAGTTCTTC. It codes for CATTSGSYNEQFF.

As for this clone: Distinct nucleotide sequences in the sample also encode this CDR3. J is TRBJ1-1 and V is TRBV19; D remains unclear. The germline V and J ends were trimmed by 1 base and 3 bases, with 6 bases remaining between them. Per germline, CDR1 LNHDA and CDR2 SQIVND (reference sequence). CDR3 size: 13 residues. The DNA of the CDR3 is TGTGCCAGTAGTATAGTCGCGGACACTGAAGCTTTCTTT. Translated: CASSIVADTEAFF.

The gene calls are TRBV6-5 and TRBJ2-7, with TRBD1 identical over 8 bases. Unmatched junction bases numbered 4, after V lost 0 bases and J lost 3 bases. CDR3 length: 15 residues. Looked up from germline, CDR1 is MNHEY and CDR2 is SVGAGI. The CDR3, as DNA: TGTGCCAGCAGTTACTCGACAGGGGAAAACTACGAGCAGTACTTC. It codes for CASSYSTGENYEQYF.

The chain carries TRBV6-6 and TRBJ2-1; TRBD2 matches 10 bases. Looked up from germline, CDR1 is MNHNY and CDR2 is SVGAGI (reference sequence). V shed 6 bases, J shed 2 bases, and the junction held 4 bases outside the gene matches. This CDR3 spans 15 amino acids. This CDR3 is CASSFTSGAYNEQFF. CDR3 in DNA: TGTGCCAGCAGCTTTACTAGCGGGGCCTACAATGAGCAGTTCTTC.

This sequence joins TRBV5-4 and TRBJ2-3; D gene unclear. V was pared by 4 bases and J by 0 bases, with 9 bases between. The CDR3 contains 14 residues. Germline assignment: CDR1 SGHNT and CDR2 YYREEE (reference sequence). CDR3 bases: TGTGCCAGCAGCCGCAATCCTAGCACAGATACGCAGTATTTT. This sequence encodes CASSRNPSTDTQYF.

This chain connects TRBV7-8 to TRBJ1-2; D gene ambiguous. Germline loops: CDR1 SGHVS, CDR2 FQNEAQ. Trimming removed 8 bases at V and 6 bases at J, with 16 bases between. CDR3 length: 13 amino acids. CDR3 region: CASGKRDTDGYTF. In DNA form, the CDR3 reads TGTGCCAGCGGCAAACGGGATACCGATGGCTACACCTTC. Full variable domain (missing parts from reference TRBV7-8 and TRBJ1-2): GAGVSQSPRYKVAKRGQDVALRCDPISGHVSLFWYQQALGQGPEFLTYFQNEAQLDKSGLPSDRFFAERPEGSVSTLKIQRTQQEDSAVYLCASGKRDTDGYTFGSGTRLTVV.

The rearrangement links TRBV5-1 to TRBJ1-1, with 8 bases identical to TRBD1. Trimming at V came to 1 base and at J to 3 bases, leaving 5 bases not matched to a gene. The V gene's germline CDR1 is SGHRS and CDR2 YFSETQ. The CDR3 runs 15 residues. CDR3 sequence (DNA): TGCGCCAGCAGCTTGCAGGGGGCGAAGGACACTGAAGCTTTCTTT. Translation gives CASSLQGAKDTEAFF.

This clone was seen just once. This chain joins TRBV28 and TRBJ1-5, with 7 bases identical to TRBD1. CDR3 length equals 14 residues. Unmatched junction bases numbered 7, after V lost 6 bases and J lost 5 bases. Germline-derived CDR1 and CDR2 are MDHEN and SYDVKM. In nucleotides, the CDR3 is TGTGCCAGCAGGACGGGACAGCCCTATCAGCCCCAGCATTTT. Encoded protein: CASRTGQPYQPQHF.